This T cell receptor beta chain was profiled in a study of cytomegalovirus exposure and HLA in healthy donors. Points from the study as a whole: CMV serostatus stood as the only immune exposure information on hand. In a later analysis, donors in an Asian-associated ancestry cluster reportedly had fewer N-insertions in productive TCRs than the cohort mean.

To note about this clone: Antigen unknown.

Looked up from germline, CDR1 is SGDLS and CDR2 is YYNGEE. The CDR3 loop spans 21 amino acids. V dropped 0 bases and J dropped 4; count of bases not matched to a gene: 14. With 60 Vbeta and 13 Jbeta primers, the PCR was carried out. Libraries were prepared by immunoSEQ multiplex PCR; TCRdb keeps only in-frame clonotypes and omits some of them. Of 170,000 or so clones in the sample, around 80% are singletons; the top ten hold roughly 5%. The sequence was collected from a man aged 40-55 years in good health and CMV-seronegative. The sequenced material came from PBMCs. This chain uses TRBV9 with TRBJ2-2, with TRBD2 matching 14 bases. CDR3 in DNA: TGTGCCAGCAGCGTAGCTACTGCGACTAGCGGGAGGGCCCGGGGCACCGGGGAGCTGTTTTTT. Amino acid sequence: CASSVATATSGRARGTGELFF. Using reference TRBV9 and TRBJ2-2 for the parts outside the CDR3, the full variable domain is DSGVTQTPKHLITATGQRVTLRCSPRSGDLSVYWYQQSLDQGLQFLIQYYNGEERAKGNILERFSAQQFPDLHSELNLSSLELGDSALYFCASSVATATSGRARGTGELFFGEGSRLTVL.